The sequence of this T cell receptor (beta chain) was determined in a study of CD4 T cells in relation to SARS-CoV-2 and coronaviruses. Study background: The negative reference was HIV-1 Nef peptide pool or peptide-free culture.

Unexposed donor CD4+ T cells date from 2011-2018, before the COVID-19 pandemic. After approximately 10 days of culture, CD4+ T cells were isolated. Trimming took 5 bases from V and 9 from J; bases not matched to a gene: 15. Germline V gene lookup returns CDR1 SGHTA and CDR2 FQGNSA. The CDR3 consists of 18 residues. Findings of the study overall: Roughly 65% of donors had memory CD4+ clonotypes crossrecognizing SARS-CoV-2 and common cold coronavirus spike.

Libraries were prepared by immunoSEQ multiplex PCR; TCRdb keeps only in-frame clonotypes and omits some of them. The table shows around 23,000 clones, with about 70% occurring only once. As for this clone: Its antigen is currently unknown.

The TCR sequence derives from a human donor in good health. Sequenced input: CD4+ T cells from PBMCs, cultured in vitro. This chain links TRBV7-2 with TRBJ2-1; TRBD2 matches at 14 bases. CDR3 coding DNA: TGTGCCAGCAGCCCCCGGACTAGCGGGGGGCCTTTTCTGGGTGAGCAGTTCTTC. Its protein product is CASSPRTSGGPFLGEQFF.